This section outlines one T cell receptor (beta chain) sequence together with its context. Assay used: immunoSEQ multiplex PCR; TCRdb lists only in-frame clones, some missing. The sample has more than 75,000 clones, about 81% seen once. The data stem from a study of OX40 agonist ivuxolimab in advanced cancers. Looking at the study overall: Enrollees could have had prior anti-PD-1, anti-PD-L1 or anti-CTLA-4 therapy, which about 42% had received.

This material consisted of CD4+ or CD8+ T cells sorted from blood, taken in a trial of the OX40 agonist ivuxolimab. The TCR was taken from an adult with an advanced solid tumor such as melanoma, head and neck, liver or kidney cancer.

CDR3 nucleotide sequence: TGTGCCAGCAGTTACGTGGCAGATAATTCACCCCTCCACTTT. This gives the protein CASSYVADNSPLHF. The chain uses TRBV6-5 and TRBJ1-6; no clear D gene. With 2 bases removed from V and 5 bases from J, the gap between germline ends came to 7 bases. Looked up from germline, CDR1 is MNHEY and CDR2 is SVGAGI. This CDR3 comprises 14 residues.